This paragraph reports one T cell receptor beta chain. Authors' data handling: Reference gene primers were amplified, and this amplification served to estimate nucleated cell counts. TCRdb keeps only in-frame clones here, not all; method: immunoSEQ multiplex PCR. The V and J calls and clone size are taken from that table; D and trimming were inferred from the DNA. Among 35,000 to 55,000 clones listed, 80% to 90% were seen once. This sample stems from a study of blood T cell repertoires in COVID-19. Study-wide context: Acute-phase and convalescent COVID-19 samples originated in the United States, Italy and Spain. In each case, the material was cDNA or gDNA derived from T cells, B-cell-depleted T cells, or PBMCs.

CDR3 length: 14 amino acids. The germline gives CDR1 SNHLY, CDR2 FYNNEI. V was clipped by 4 bases and J by 5 bases, with 12 bases between them. This clonotype originated in a man aged 65 to 85 with active COVID-19. The sequenced sample consisted of peripheral blood. The chain links TRBV2 to TRBJ1-5; the D gene is possibly TRBD1 (5 bases). This chain's CDR3 is CASSGQGSHQPQHF. CDR3 bases: TGTGCCAGCAGTGGTCAGGGTTCGCATCAGCCCCAGCATTTT.